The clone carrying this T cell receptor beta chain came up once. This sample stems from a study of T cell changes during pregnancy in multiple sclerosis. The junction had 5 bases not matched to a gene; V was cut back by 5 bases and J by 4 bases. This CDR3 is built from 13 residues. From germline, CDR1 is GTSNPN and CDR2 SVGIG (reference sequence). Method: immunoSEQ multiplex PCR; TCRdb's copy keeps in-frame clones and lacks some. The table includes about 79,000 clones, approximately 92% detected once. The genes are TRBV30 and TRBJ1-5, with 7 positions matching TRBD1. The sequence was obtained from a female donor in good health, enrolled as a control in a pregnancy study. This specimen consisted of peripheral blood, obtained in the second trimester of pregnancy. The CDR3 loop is CAWGDSSNQPQHF. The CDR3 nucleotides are TGTGCCTGGGGGGACAGCTCGAATCAGCCCCAGCATTTT. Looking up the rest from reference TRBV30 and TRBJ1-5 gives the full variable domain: SQTIHQWPATLVQPVGSPLSLECTVEGTSNPNLYWYRQAAGRGLQLLFYSVGIGQISSEVPQNLSASRPQDRQFILSSKKLLLSDSGFYLCAWGDSSNQPQHFGDGTRLSIL.